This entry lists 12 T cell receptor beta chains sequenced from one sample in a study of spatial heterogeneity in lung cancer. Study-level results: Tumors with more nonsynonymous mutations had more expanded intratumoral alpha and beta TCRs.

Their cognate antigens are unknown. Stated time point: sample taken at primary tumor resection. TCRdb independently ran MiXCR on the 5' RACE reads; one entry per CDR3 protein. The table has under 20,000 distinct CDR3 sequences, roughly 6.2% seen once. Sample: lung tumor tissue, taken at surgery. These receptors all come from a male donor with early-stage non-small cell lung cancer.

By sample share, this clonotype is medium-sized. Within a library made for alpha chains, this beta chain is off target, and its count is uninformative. CDR3 nucleotides: TGTGCCAGCAGTTTTGGTGGCCACGAGCAGTACTTC. Translating gives CASSFGGHEQYF. V is TRBV12-3 or TRBV12-4 and J is TRBJ2-7; D is unresolved. The germline V and J ends were trimmed by 3 bases and 5 bases, with 8 bases remaining between them. This CDR3 is built from 12 residues.

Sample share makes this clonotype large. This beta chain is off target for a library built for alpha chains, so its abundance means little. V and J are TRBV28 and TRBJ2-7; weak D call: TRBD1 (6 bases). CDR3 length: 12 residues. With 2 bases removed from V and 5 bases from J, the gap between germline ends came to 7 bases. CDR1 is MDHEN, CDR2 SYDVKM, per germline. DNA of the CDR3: TGTGCCAGCAGTTTAAGGGGGAACGAGCAGTACTTC. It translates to CASSLRGNEQYF.

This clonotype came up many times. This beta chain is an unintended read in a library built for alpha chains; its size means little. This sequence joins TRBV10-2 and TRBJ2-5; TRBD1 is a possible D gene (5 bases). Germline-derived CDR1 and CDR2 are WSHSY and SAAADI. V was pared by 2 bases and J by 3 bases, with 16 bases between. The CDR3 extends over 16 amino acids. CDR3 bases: TGCGCCAGCAGTGAGGGATACCAGGGCGGTGAAGAGACCCAGTACTTC. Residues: CASSEGYQGGEETQYF.

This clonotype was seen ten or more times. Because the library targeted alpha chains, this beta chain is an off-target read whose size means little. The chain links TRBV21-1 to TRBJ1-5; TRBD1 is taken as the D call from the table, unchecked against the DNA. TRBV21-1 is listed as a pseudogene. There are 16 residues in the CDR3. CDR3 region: CASSTRQNASNQPQHF. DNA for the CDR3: TGTGCCAGCAGCACCAGACAGAACGCGAGCAATCAGCCCCAGCATTTT.

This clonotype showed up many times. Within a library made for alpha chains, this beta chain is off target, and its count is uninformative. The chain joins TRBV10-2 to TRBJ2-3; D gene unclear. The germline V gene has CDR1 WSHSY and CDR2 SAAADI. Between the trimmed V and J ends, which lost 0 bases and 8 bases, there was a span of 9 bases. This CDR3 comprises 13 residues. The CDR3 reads CASSESELGTQYF. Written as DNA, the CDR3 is TGCGCCAGCAGTGAGTCGGAGTTGGGTACGCAGTATTTT.

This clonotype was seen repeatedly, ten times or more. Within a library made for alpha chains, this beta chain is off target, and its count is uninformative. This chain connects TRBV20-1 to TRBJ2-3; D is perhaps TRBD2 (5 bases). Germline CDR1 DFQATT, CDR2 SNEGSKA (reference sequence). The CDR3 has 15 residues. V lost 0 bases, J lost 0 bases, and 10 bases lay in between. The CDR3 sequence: CSARDRRTSTDTQYF. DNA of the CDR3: TGCAGTGCTAGAGATCGGCGGACTAGCACAGATACGCAGTATTTT.

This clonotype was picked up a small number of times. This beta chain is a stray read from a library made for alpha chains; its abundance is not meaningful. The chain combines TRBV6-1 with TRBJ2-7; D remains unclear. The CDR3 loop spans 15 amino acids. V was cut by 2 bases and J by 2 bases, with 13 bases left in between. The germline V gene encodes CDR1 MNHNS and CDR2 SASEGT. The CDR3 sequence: CASSEIGRIPYEQYF. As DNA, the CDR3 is TGTGCCAGCAGTGAAATAGGCAGAATTCCCTACGAGCAGTACTTC.

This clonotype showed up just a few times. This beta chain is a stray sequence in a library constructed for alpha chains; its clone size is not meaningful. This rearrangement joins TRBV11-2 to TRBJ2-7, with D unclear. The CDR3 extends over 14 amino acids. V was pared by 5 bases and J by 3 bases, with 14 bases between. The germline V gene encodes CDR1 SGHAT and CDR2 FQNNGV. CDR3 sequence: CASSDTGRGYEQYF. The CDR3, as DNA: TGTGCCAGCAGCGACACTGGTAGAGGCTACGAGCAGTACTTC.

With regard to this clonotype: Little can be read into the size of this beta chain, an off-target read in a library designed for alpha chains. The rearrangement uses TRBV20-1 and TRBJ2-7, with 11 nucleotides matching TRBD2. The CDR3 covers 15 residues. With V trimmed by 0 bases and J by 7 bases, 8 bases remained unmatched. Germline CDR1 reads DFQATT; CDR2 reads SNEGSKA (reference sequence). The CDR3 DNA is TGCAGTGCTAGAGAAGGAAGACTAGCGGGAAGGGAGCAGTACTTC. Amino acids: CSAREGRLAGREQYF.

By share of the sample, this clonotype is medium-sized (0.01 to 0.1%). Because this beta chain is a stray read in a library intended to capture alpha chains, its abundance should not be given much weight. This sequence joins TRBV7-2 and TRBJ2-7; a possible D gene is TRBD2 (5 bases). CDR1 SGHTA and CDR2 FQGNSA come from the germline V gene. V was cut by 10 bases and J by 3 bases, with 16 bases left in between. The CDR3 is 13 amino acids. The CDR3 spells CATGRNLNYEQYF. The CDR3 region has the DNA TGTGCCACGGGGAGAAATCTAAACTACGAGCAGTACTTC.

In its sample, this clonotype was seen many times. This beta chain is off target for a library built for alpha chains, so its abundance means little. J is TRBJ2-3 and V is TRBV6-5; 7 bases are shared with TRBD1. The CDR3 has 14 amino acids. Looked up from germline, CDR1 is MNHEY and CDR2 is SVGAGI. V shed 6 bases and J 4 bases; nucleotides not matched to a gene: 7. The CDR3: CASSQQGNPDTQYF. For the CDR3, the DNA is TGTGCCAGCAGCCAACAGGGGAACCCAGATACGCAGTATTTT.

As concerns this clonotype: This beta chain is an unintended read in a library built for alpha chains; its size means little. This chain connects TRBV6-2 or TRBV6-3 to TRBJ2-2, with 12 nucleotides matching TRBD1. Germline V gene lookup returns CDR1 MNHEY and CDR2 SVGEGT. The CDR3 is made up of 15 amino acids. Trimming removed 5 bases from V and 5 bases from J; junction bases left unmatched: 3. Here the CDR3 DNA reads TGTGCCAGCAGTAAGGGACAGGGGGCAACCGGGGAGCTGTTTTTT. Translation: CASSKGQGATGELFF.